This T cell receptor (beta chain) was documented in a study of blood T cell repertoires in COVID-19. Cohort allocation depended upon clinical history that participants reported. TCRdb keeps only in-frame clones here, not all; method: immunoSEQ multiplex PCR. The table includes some 500,000 clones, 88% detected once. Germline CDR1 reads LGHDT; CDR2 reads YNNKEL (reference sequence). J lost 1 base, V lost 5 bases, and 2 bases had no gene match. The CDR3 has 14 residues. Sequencing used PBMCs or T cells enriched from blood (not recorded which). J is TRBJ1-5 and V is TRBV3-1 (or the pseudogene TRBV3-2); 7 bases are a match to TRBD1. The clonotype was recovered from a woman aged 40-49 years who had recovered from COVID-19. Here the CDR3 reads CASSTRGSNQPQHF. The CDR3 DNA sequence: TGTGCCAGCAGCACCAGGGGGAGCAATCAGCCCCAGCATTTT.